A selection of T cell receptor beta chains follows, all from one sample in a study of cytomegalovirus exposure and HLA in healthy donors. Method: immunoSEQ multiplex PCR; TCRdb's copy keeps in-frame clones and lacks some. The table includes around 130,000 clones, around 84% detected once. The sample comprised PBMCs. The receptor set was obtained from a woman younger than 35 in good health and CMV-seropositive. Both conserved end residues are part of each CDR3. D genes are given only for firm matches. A row's size may be missing; if present it is once, few, many or a size class.

>TRBD2|-|TRBJ2-5|TRBV18
CASSPGLEAETQYF
TGTGCCAGCTCACCAGGACTAGAGGCGGAGACCCAGTACTTC
>-|-|TRBJ2-5|TRBV9
CASSVGDQAGETQYF
TGTGCCAGCAGCGTAGGTGATCAGGCTGGAGAGACCCAGTACTTC
>TRBD2|-|TRBJ2-2|TRBV5-1
CASSLSSGGNTGELFF
TGCGCCAGCAGCTTGTCTAGCGGGGGGAACACCGGGGAGCTGTTTTTT
>TRBD1|-|TRBJ2-7|TRBV6-5
CASSGQGASEQYF
TGTGCCAGCAGCGGACAGGGTGCCTCCGAGCAGTACTTC
>-|-|TRBJ2-2|TRBV2
CASSETGRGGELFF
TGTGCCAGCAGTGAAACAGGGAGAGGCGGGGAGCTGTTTTTT
>TRBD2|-|TRBJ2-7|TRBV5-1
CASSPPKTSGGEQYF
TGCGCCAGCAGCCCCCCGAAGACTAGCGGGGGCGAGCAGTACTTC
>-|few|TRBJ1-1|TRBV29-1
CSVAGGLNTEAFF
TGCAGCGTCGCTGGGGGCCTGAACACTGAAGCTTTCTTT
>TRBD1|-|TRBJ1-1|TRBV28
CASSTFIRTGFF
TGTGCCAGCAGTACTTTTATTAGGACAGGCTTCTTT
>TRBD1|once|TRBJ1-1|TRBV29-1
CSGAGTGSVPEAFF
TGCAGCGGGGCGGGGACAGGGTCAGTCCCTGAAGCTTTCTTT
>-|-|TRBJ1-2|TRBV9
CASKGNGYGYTF
TGTGCCAGCAAGGGGAACGGGTATGGCTACACCTTC
>-|once|TRBJ2-7|TRBV2
CASSDPTGWNYEQYF
TGTGCCAGCAGTGATCCTACAGGTTGGAATTACGAGCAGTACTTC
>TRBD1|-|TRBJ1-5|TRBV27
CASSFPGQGVEGHQPQHF
TGTGCCAGCAGTTTCCCCGGACAGGGGGTGGAAGGCCATCAGCCCCAGCATTTT
>-|few|TRBJ1-1|TRBV6-5
CASRVDTEAFF
TGTGCCAGCCGGGTCGACACTGAAGCTTTCTTT
>-|-|TRBJ2-3|TRBV5-6
CASSLGERSTDTQYF
TGTGCCAGCAGCTTGGGGGAGAGATCCACAGATACGCAGTATTTT
>TRBD1|-|TRBJ2-2|TRBV30
CASRDRTGNTGELFF
TGTGCCAGCCGGGACCGGACAGGGAACACCGGGGAGCTGTTTTTT
>TRBD1|-|TRBJ2-3|TRBV7-2
CASSLGQGTDTQYF
TGTGCCAGCAGCTTGGGACAGGGCACAGATACGCAGTATTTT
>TRBD1|-|TRBJ2-3|TRBV7-9
CASSLSGTEDTQYF
TGTGCCAGCAGCTTATCGGGGACAGAAGATACGCAGTATTTT
>-|-|TRBJ1-6|TRBV5-4
CASSLIQGSDSPLHF
TGTGCCAGCAGCTTGATTCAGGGATCGGATTCACCCCTCCACTTT
>TRBD2|-|TRBJ2-4|TRBV4-1
CASSQAGRGSIAKNIQYF
TGCGCCAGCAGCCAAGCCGGGAGGGGGTCTATAGCCAAAAACATTCAGTACTTC
>-|-|TRBJ1-3|TRBV21-1
CASSPRGAGGNTIYF
TGTGCCAGCAGCCCGCGGGGGGCGGGTGGAAACACCATATATTTT
>TRBD1|-|TRBJ1-5|TRBV5-6
CASSVGTAIDQPQHF
TGTGCCAGCAGCGTGGGGACAGCCATTGATCAGCCCCAGCATTTT
>-|-|TRBJ1-2|TRBV7-2
CASSLDRGDWNGYTF
TGTGCCAGCAGCTTAGATCGGGGAGATTGGAATGGCTACACCTTC
>-|few|TRBJ1-2|TRBV6-4
CASSDTDRNYGYTF
TGTGCCAGCAGTGACACCGACAGGAACTATGGCTACACCTTC
>TRBD2|-|TRBJ2-3|TRBV28
CARGLASTDTQYF
TGTGCCAGAGGACTAGCTAGCACAGATACGCAGTATTTT
>TRBD2|few|TRBJ2-1|TRBV6-1
CASSETGLGGNEQFF
TGTGCCAGCAGTGAAACGGGACTCGGGGGGAATGAGCAGTTCTTC
>TRBD1|-|TRBJ1-5|TRBV6-4
CASRLRQGVYVANQPQHF
TGTGCCAGCAGGCTCAGACAGGGAGTTTATGTCGCAAATCAGCCCCAGCATTTT
>-|-|TRBJ2-5|TRBV4-1
CASSQRQVGETQYF
TGCGCCAGCAGCCAACGGCAGGTTGGAGAGACCCAGTACTTC
>TRBD1|few|TRBJ2-2|TRBV7-9
CASSTDRDTGELFF
TGTGCCAGCAGCACAGACAGGGACACCGGGGAGCTGTTTTTT
>TRBD1|-|TRBJ2-7|TRBV28
CASRRQGEYEQYF
TGTGCCAGCAGGAGACAGGGGGAATACGAGCAGTACTTC
>TRBD1|few|TRBJ2-1|TRBV9
CASSVVEGAAGDEQFF
TGTGCCAGCAGCGTAGTAGAGGGGGCGGCCGGCGATGAGCAGTTCTTC
>-|-|TRBJ2-7|TRBV5-4
CASSPGQPYEQYF
TGTGCCAGCAGCCCCGGACAACCCTACGAGCAGTACTTC
>TRBD1|-|TRBJ2-7|TRBV5-4
CASSRQGVSYEQYF
TGTGCCAGCAGCCGACAGGGGGTATCCTACGAGCAGTACTTC
>-|once|TRBJ2-1|TRBV7-9
CASIRSPAGRNSYNEQFF
TGTGCCAGCATCCGGAGCCCGGCGGGGCGCAACTCCTACAATGAGCAGTTCTTC
>-|-|TRBJ2-2|TRBV6-5
CASRPTVPGELFF
TGTGCCAGCAGACCGACTGTACCCGGGGAGCTGTTTTTT
>-|-|TRBJ1-5|TRBV7-2
CASSLQGNQPQHF
TGTGCCAGCAGCTTGCAGGGCAATCAGCCCCAGCATTTT
>TRBD1|once|TRBJ1-1|TRBV27
CASSSDRGLLRAFF
TGTGCCAGCAGTTCCGACAGGGGGCTACTTAGAGCTTTCTTT
>-|-|TRBJ1-1|TRBV9
CASSVDSSDEAFF
TGTGCCAGCAGCGTAGATTCTTCAGATGAAGCTTTCTTT
>-|-|TRBJ1-6|TRBV27
CASIPSWSYNSPLHF
TGTGCCAGCATTCCAAGCTGGTCCTATAATTCACCCCTCCACTTT
>-|few|TRBJ1-5|TRBV7-9
CASSSDGGQSQPQHF
TGTGCCAGCAGCTCCGACGGGGGGCAGAGTCAGCCCCAGCATTTT
>-|-|TRBJ1-1|TRBV6-5
CASIQNTEAFF
TGTGCCAGCATTCAGAACACTGAAGCTTTCTTT